This T cell receptor (beta chain) is from a study of blood T cell repertoires in COVID-19. Study context: The origin of the acute and convalescent COVID-19 samples was the United States, Italy and Spain. Nucleic acid was either cDNA or gDNA, and it came from T cells, B-cell-depleted T cells, or PBMCs.

The authors' processing: Reference gene primer amplification gave estimated nucleated cell counts. Only in-frame clones appear in the TCRdb table, and some are missing; sequencing was by immunoSEQ multiplex PCR. D and trimming were read from the DNA, whereas the V and J calls and clone size are those reported in that table. Counted here are 300,000 to 400,000 clones, around 90% occurring once; the ten biggest clones make up less than 3.5%. This clone was seen a single time. Seattle's cohort entered during active infection and was followed longitudinally. Germline V CDR1 and CDR2: KGHDR, SFDVKD. The CDR3 contains 14 residues. Trimming removed 5 bases from V and 0 bases from J, with 7 bases in between.

The receptor was isolated from a woman aged 25-40 years with COVID-19, enrolled during active disease. The chain is built from TRBV24-1 and TRBJ1-5; D gene unclear. The sample taken for sequencing was peripheral blood. CDR3 in amino acids: CATSAGYSNQPQHF. In nucleotides, the CDR3 is TGTGCCACCAGTGCCGGGTATAGCAATCAGCCCCAGCATTTT.